This is a list of T cell receptor beta chains from one sample in a study of blood T cell repertoires in COVID-19. Only in-frame clones appear in the TCRdb table, and some are missing; sequencing was by immunoSEQ multiplex PCR. Of about 91,000 clones detected, roughly 87% appear once; the ten largest clones hold approximately 4.9%. Material: peripheral blood. These receptors all stem from a man in his 70s with acute or convalescent COVID-19. CDR3s include the opening cysteine and the closing phenylalanine or tryptophan. A D gene is named only where the DNA matches it firmly. Only part of the rows carry a size: once, few, many, or a class if the clone is expanded.

j_gene: TRBJ1-3; abundance: -; v_gene: TRBV4-1; d_gene: -; CDR3aa: CASSQPLQGSGNTIYF; CDR3nt: TGCGCCAGCAGCCAACCCCTACAGGGATCTGGAAACACCATATATTTT
j_gene: TRBJ2-5; abundance: few; v_gene: TRBV3-1/TRBV3-2; d_gene: TRBD1; CDR3aa: CASSQEVGGATETQYF; CDR3nt: TGTGCCAGCAGCCAGGAAGTAGGGGGCGCGACGGAGACCCAGTACTTC
j_gene: TRBJ2-2; abundance: -; v_gene: TRBV10-3; d_gene: -; CDR3aa: CAISDPGELFF; CDR3nt: TGTGCCATCAGTGACCCGGGGGAGCTGTTTTTT
j_gene: TRBJ2-1; abundance: -; v_gene: TRBV18; d_gene: -; CDR3aa: CASSPLRQKQGYNEQFF; CDR3nt: TGTGCCAGCTCACCACTGAGACAGAAGCAAGGGTACAATGAGCAGTTCTTC
j_gene: TRBJ2-7; abundance: -; v_gene: TRBV3-1/TRBV3-2; d_gene: TRBD1; CDR3aa: CASSQFPGGNYEQYF; CDR3nt: TGTGCCAGCAGCCAATTCCCAGGGGGCAACTACGAGCAGTACTTC
j_gene: TRBJ1-1; abundance: -; v_gene: TRBV18; d_gene: -; CDR3aa: CASSPHAGLDTEAFF; CDR3nt: TGTGCCAGCTCACCACATGCAGGGCTGGACACTGAAGCTTTCTTT
j_gene: TRBJ2-2; abundance: -; v_gene: TRBV7-3; d_gene: -; CDR3aa: CASSLTPWQGSNTGELFF; CDR3nt: TGTGCCAGCAGCTTAACGCCGTGGCAGGGGTCGAACACCGGGGAGCTGTTTTTT
j_gene: TRBJ2-7; abundance: -; v_gene: TRBV9; d_gene: -; CDR3aa: CASSVEEEPYEQYF; CDR3nt: TGTGCCAGCAGCGTAGAGGAGGAGCCCTACGAGCAGTACTTC
j_gene: TRBJ1-1; abundance: -; v_gene: TRBV12-3/TRBV12-4; d_gene: -; CDR3aa: CASSSDSNTEAFF; CDR3nt: TGTGCCAGCAGTTCGGACAGTAACACTGAAGCTTTCTTT
j_gene: TRBJ1-2; abundance: -; v_gene: TRBV6-6; d_gene: -; CDR3aa: CASSYPDRNYGYTF; CDR3nt: TGTGCCAGCAGTTACCCCGACAGGAACTATGGCTACACCTTC
j_gene: TRBJ1-1; abundance: -; v_gene: TRBV5-1; d_gene: -; CDR3aa: CASSLGSHMNTEAFF; CDR3nt: TGCGCCAGCAGCTTGGGGTCCCACATGAACACTGAAGCTTTCTTT
j_gene: TRBJ1-4; abundance: -; v_gene: TRBV5-8; d_gene: -; CDR3aa: CASSFARGEKLFF; CDR3nt: TGTGCCAGCAGCTTCGCAAGGGGTGAAAAACTGTTTTTT
j_gene: TRBJ2-2; abundance: -; v_gene: TRBV7-9; d_gene: TRBD2; CDR3aa: CASSRAGGNTGELFF; CDR3nt: TGTGCCAGCAGCCGCGCGGGGGGGAACACCGGGGAGCTGTTTTTT
j_gene: TRBJ1-6; abundance: -; v_gene: TRBV11-2; d_gene: -; CDR3aa: CASSFINSPLHF; CDR3nt: TGTGCCAGCAGCTTTATCAATTCACCCCTCCACTTT
j_gene: TRBJ2-1; abundance: -; v_gene: TRBV27; d_gene: -; CDR3aa: CASRDFYNEQFF; CDR3nt: TGTGCCAGCAGGGACTTCTACAATGAGCAGTTCTTC
j_gene: TRBJ1-4; abundance: -; v_gene: TRBV5-4; d_gene: TRBD1; CDR3aa: CASSFGRQGTSEKLFF; CDR3nt: TGTGCCAGCAGCTTTGGCCGACAGGGAACCTCCGAAAAACTGTTTTTT
j_gene: TRBJ1-4; abundance: -; v_gene: TRBV6-5; d_gene: -; CDR3aa: CASNLKLGEKLFF; CDR3nt: TGTGCCAGCAACCTGAAGCTGGGCGAAAAACTGTTTTTT
j_gene: TRBJ1-2; abundance: -; v_gene: TRBV3-1/TRBV3-2; d_gene: -; CDR3aa: CASRAGIYGYTF; CDR3nt: TGTGCCAGCAGAGCCGGGATCTATGGCTACACCTTC
j_gene: TRBJ2-5; abundance: -; v_gene: TRBV18; d_gene: -; CDR3aa: CASSPVISSYQETQYF; CDR3nt: TGTGCCAGCTCACCTGTTATTAGCTCCTATCAAGAGACCCAGTACTTC
j_gene: TRBJ1-2; abundance: once; v_gene: TRBV28; d_gene: -; CDR3aa: CASSLGRFYGYTF; CDR3nt: TGTGCCAGCAGTTTGGGCAGATTCTATGGCTACACCTTC
j_gene: TRBJ2-1; abundance: -; v_gene: TRBV7-2; d_gene: TRBD2; CDR3aa: CASSPQLAGGYNEQFF; CDR3nt: TGTGCCAGCAGCCCCCAACTAGCGGGGGGGTATAATGAGCAGTTCTTC
j_gene: TRBJ1-3; abundance: -; v_gene: TRBV5-4; d_gene: -; CDR3aa: CASSQRRESSGNTIYF; CDR3nt: TGTGCCAGCAGCCAACGACGGGAGAGCTCTGGAAACACCATATATTTT
j_gene: TRBJ1-4; abundance: -; v_gene: TRBV4-1; d_gene: TRBD1; CDR3aa: CASSGSPGTVNEKLFF; CDR3nt: TGCGCCAGCAGCGGGAGTCCCGGGACAGTTAATGAAAAACTGTTTTTT
j_gene: TRBJ2-7; abundance: -; v_gene: TRBV1; d_gene: -; CDR3aa: CTTGSWDNYYEQYF; CDR3nt: TGCACCACTGGATCGTGGGACAACTACTACGAGCAGTACTTC
j_gene: TRBJ2-7; abundance: -; v_gene: TRBV5-4; d_gene: TRBD2; CDR3aa: CASSKLAGGLYEQYF; CDR3nt: TGTGCCAGCAGCAAACTAGCGGGGGGGCTATACGAGCAGTACTTC
j_gene: TRBJ2-1; abundance: once; v_gene: TRBV2; d_gene: -; CDR3aa: CASSELESYNEQFF; CDR3nt: TGTGCCAGCAGTGAACTAGAGTCCTACAATGAGCAGTTCTTC
j_gene: TRBJ1-4; abundance: -; v_gene: TRBV5-1; d_gene: TRBD1; CDR3aa: CASSPGTATNEKLFF; CDR3nt: TGCGCCAGCAGCCCAGGGACAGCAACTAATGAAAAACTGTTTTTT
j_gene: TRBJ2-3; abundance: -; v_gene: TRBV9; d_gene: -; CDR3aa: CASSVVGGNTDTQYF; CDR3nt: TGTGCCAGCAGCGTAGTAGGGGGAAACACAGATACGCAGTATTTT
j_gene: TRBJ1-4; abundance: -; v_gene: TRBV3-1/TRBV3-2; d_gene: -; CDR3aa: CASSPPAGLEKLFF; CDR3nt: TGTGCCAGCAGCCCCCCTGCGGGACTGGAAAAACTGTTTTTT
j_gene: TRBJ2-4; abundance: -; v_gene: TRBV19; d_gene: TRBD1; CDR3aa: CASSPWDRGRNIQYF; CDR3nt: TGTGCCAGTAGTCCCTGGGACAGGGGAAGAAACATTCAGTACTTC
j_gene: TRBJ1-5; abundance: -; v_gene: TRBV6-2/TRBV6-3; d_gene: TRBD1; CDR3aa: CASSRGQGVQPQHF; CDR3nt: TGTGCCAGCAGCCGGGGACAGGGTGTTCAGCCCCAGCATTTT
j_gene: TRBJ2-3; abundance: few; v_gene: TRBV9; d_gene: TRBD2; CDR3aa: CASSASGGRPLFADTQYF; CDR3nt: TGTGCCAGCAGCGCCAGCGGGGGGCGCCCTTTGTTCGCAGATACGCAGTATTTT
j_gene: TRBJ1-2; abundance: -; v_gene: TRBV18; d_gene: -; CDR3aa: CASSTNPVNYGYTF; CDR3nt: TGTGCCAGCTCTACCAATCCGGTGAACTATGGCTACACCTTC
j_gene: TRBJ1-1; abundance: -; v_gene: TRBV7-2; d_gene: -; CDR3aa: CASSLAIQNTEAFF; CDR3nt: TGTGCCAGCAGCTTAGCGATACAGAACACTGAAGCTTTCTTT
j_gene: TRBJ2-6; abundance: -; v_gene: TRBV5-4; d_gene: -; CDR3aa: CASSLGGYGANVLTF; CDR3nt: TGTGCCAGCAGCTTGGGGGGCTACGGGGCCAACGTCCTGACTTTC
j_gene: TRBJ2-5; abundance: -; v_gene: TRBV5-1; d_gene: -; CDR3aa: CASRPRMIGETQYF; CDR3nt: TGCGCCAGCAGGCCGAGGATGATTGGGGAGACCCAGTACTTC
j_gene: TRBJ2-2; abundance: -; v_gene: TRBV9; d_gene: -; CDR3aa: CASSVAAGNTGELFF; CDR3nt: TGTGCCAGCAGCGTAGCCGCAGGGAACACCGGGGAGCTGTTTTTT
j_gene: TRBJ1-2; abundance: once; v_gene: TRBV19; d_gene: TRBD1; CDR3aa: CASSQDRDNYGYTF; CDR3nt: TGTGCCAGTAGCCAGGACAGGGACAACTATGGCTACACCTTC
j_gene: TRBJ1-2; abundance: -; v_gene: TRBV6-2/TRBV6-3; d_gene: -; CDR3aa: CASSYGDIPYGYTF; CDR3nt: TGTGCCAGCAGTTACGGTGACATACCCTATGGCTACACCTTC
j_gene: TRBJ2-5; abundance: -; v_gene: TRBV3-1/TRBV3-2; d_gene: -; CDR3aa: CASSQNREETQYF; CDR3nt: TGTGCCAGCAGCCAGAACAGGGAAGAGACCCAGTACTTC
j_gene: TRBJ1-5; abundance: -; v_gene: TRBV19; d_gene: TRBD1; CDR3aa: CASSLQGANQPQHF; CDR3nt: TGTGCCAGTAGCCTACAGGGGGCCAATCAGCCCCAGCATTTT
j_gene: TRBJ1-5; abundance: -; v_gene: TRBV5-1; d_gene: -; CDR3aa: CASSLIPSDRLNQPQHF; CDR3nt: TGCGCCAGCAGCTTAATTCCCAGCGACCGACTCAATCAGCCCCAGCATTTT
j_gene: TRBJ1-1; abundance: -; v_gene: TRBV6-1; d_gene: TRBD1; CDR3aa: CASSAGQGALGTEAFF; CDR3nt: TGTGCCAGCAGTGCGGGACAGGGGGCGCTGGGCACTGAAGCTTTCTTT
j_gene: TRBJ1-2; abundance: -; v_gene: TRBV30; d_gene: -; CDR3aa: CAWSVGGYGYTF; CDR3nt: TGTGCCTGGAGTGTTGGGGGGTATGGCTACACCTTC
j_gene: TRBJ1-2; abundance: -; v_gene: TRBV11-2; d_gene: TRBD1; CDR3aa: CASSTDRGLGYTF; CDR3nt: TGTGCCAGCAGTACGGACAGGGGGCTTGGCTACACCTTC
j_gene: TRBJ2-7; abundance: -; v_gene: TRBV21-1; d_gene: -; CDR3aa: CASSNSQEDEQYF; CDR3nt: TGTGCCAGCAGCAATAGTCAGGAGGACGAGCAGTACTTC
j_gene: TRBJ1-2; abundance: -; v_gene: TRBV11-2; d_gene: TRBD1; CDR3aa: CASSPGQLGYTF; CDR3nt: TGTGCCAGCAGCCCGGGACAGTTGGGCTACACCTTC
j_gene: TRBJ1-1; abundance: -; v_gene: TRBV29-1; d_gene: -; CDR3aa: CSVRGGRDKAFF; CDR3nt: TGCAGCGTTAGGGGGGGAAGGGATAAAGCTTTCTTT